This TCR beta chain was observed in a study of T cell repertoires in cytomegalovirus infection (dated by TCRdb to between 2018 and 2021). Describing the broader study: Because public TCR beta signatures pointed to carriage of CMV infection together with the matching HLA type, the HLA type of each donor mattered for the analysis.

This clonotype occurred many times. This clone's antigen is unknown. Base-call qualities are not available, and no considerably larger clone is one nucleotide away. General conclusions and limits of the study: The ex vivo response was dominated by HLA-C-restricted CMV-specific TCR beta clonotypes, which also provided the single most frequent clonotype in two of eight donors. In both this cohort and an independent roughly 330-donor cohort, the cumulative frequency of public TCR beta family members distinguished carriers of CMV infection plus the relevant HLA type.

CDR1 and CDR2, per the germline V gene (reference sequence), are LNHDA and SQIVND. V is shortened by 7 bases, J by 1 base, and the region joining them spans 20 bases. Including cysteine and phenylalanine, the CDR3 has 17 amino acids. Just the 51-base CDR3 DNA is kept, in frame starting at base 1. For sequencing, an Illumina HiSeq 1500 was employed. TCRdb itself trimmed the public reads at Q25 with fastp, ran MiXCR and retained productive beta chains. Records with the same CDR3 protein are collapsed into one entry carrying the most frequent genes and DNA. The sample yields 200,000 to 300,000 distinct CDR3 sequences; about 12% were counted once. The top ten hold under 2% of the sample.

The receptor comes from a human donor in good health (CMV status not recorded). Some clones in this sample may be carry-over from other donors' samples. The V and J genes are TRBV19 and TRBJ1-5; TRBD1 is perhaps the D gene, given 5 matching bases. Sequenced: PBMCs. The nucleotides are TGTGCCAGTACCAAAGGTAGTACAGGACGAAGCAATCAGCCCCAGCATTTT. Its amino acids are CASTKGSTGRSNQPQHF. With all but the CDR3 taken from the reference TRBV19 and TRBJ1-5 genes, the full variable domain is: DGGITQSPKYLFRKEGQNVTLSCEQNLNHDAMYWYRQDPGQGLRLIYYSQIVNDFQKGDIAEGYSVSREKKESFPLTVTSAQKNPTAFYLCASTKGSTGRSNQPQHFGDGTRLSIL.